A selection of T cell receptor beta chains follows, all from one sample in a study of response to subunit inactivated influenza vaccine. TCRdb analysed the RT-PCR reads with MiXCR anew, one entry per CDR3 protein. The sample consists of about 480,000 distinct CDR3 sequences, about 25% of them appearing once. The sequencing here drew on CD4+ T cells sorted from PBMCs, taken roughly 5 days after vaccination. These receptor sequences come from a man aged 45-65 years who received an inactivated influenza vaccine. Both conserved end residues are part of each CDR3. D genes are given only for firm matches.

d_call v_call cdr3_aa
TRBD1 TRBV20-1 CSADPGQGAETQYF
- TRBV29-1 CSVELLHTDTQYF
TRBD2 TRBV29-1 CSVGGSGGDEQYF
- TRBV5-1 CASSLALDEQFF
- TRBV27 CASSLTPDTAFYGYTF
- TRBV28 CASSDRRGETQYF
- TRBV5-1 CASSLGGMDYEQYF
- TRBV4-1 CASSQVGLAKNIQYF
TRBD1 TRBV7-9 CASSLGTGVNSPLHF
- TRBV20-1 CSAPGPLSTDTQYF
- TRBV6-1 CASKRGDAVSEQFF
TRBD1 TRBV5-1 CASTTGQANYEQYF
TRBD1 TRBV29-1 CSAGLTGGSETQYF
- TRBV7-9 CASSFELKTGELIF
- TRBV10-3 CAIIQRLDTGELFF
- TRBV6-2/TRBV6-3 CASSYSSRDGYTF
- TRBV12-3/TRBV12-4 CASSQNAGVGANVLTF
- TRBV6-5 CASSYYSDHSYEQYF
- TRBV6-1 CASRIRVSGMLNTEAFF
TRBD2 TRBV5-1 CASSAGLAGGYEQFF
- TRBV4-3 CASSQDSTANYGYTF
- TRBV7-3 CASSLISGHGTRGRDNEQFF
- TRBV5-1 CASSRADSQETQYF
- TRBV24-1 CATSDVDRNNEQFF
- TRBV27 CASSSTGAPPNQPQHF